This entry lists 5 T cell receptor beta chains sequenced from one sample in a study of CD8+ T cells in alopecia areata. RNA was isolated and reverse transcribed to cDNA, the sequencing template. Repertoires were generated with immunoSEQ multiplex PCR, while TCRdb's copy carries only in-frame clones and drops some. This sample has more than 200,000 clones, with roughly two thirds found just once. This sample comprised CD4+ T cells sorted from blood, obtained at week 0. The receptors stem from a human donor with alopecia areata.

The rearrangement uses TRBV13 and TRBJ1-2; tentative D call: TRBD1 (5 bases). CDR3 length: 15 amino acids. Per the germline V gene, CDR1 is PRHDT and CDR2 is FYEKMQ (reference sequence). Trimming removed 5 bases at V and 0 bases at J, with 13 bases between. The CDR3 bases are TGTGCCAGCAGCCGGATGAAAGGGGCTAACTATGGCTACACCTTC. This codes for CASSRMKGANYGYTF.

The V gene is TRBV29-1, the J gene TRBJ2-2; D might be TRBD1 (6 bases). The CDR3 is made up of 13 amino acids. In germline, CDR1 is SQVTM, CDR2 ANQGSEA. The V end lost 4 bases, the J end lost 5 bases, and 11 bases lay between the germline ends. The CDR3 is CSVGPGTTGELFF. CDR3 in DNA: TGCAGCGTTGGGCCAGGGACAACCGGGGAGCTGTTTTTT.

This clone was detected only once. The chain joins TRBV15 to TRBJ2-3; no reliable D call. CDR1 is LNHNV and CDR2 is YYDKDF in the germline V gene (reference sequence). V was pared by 1 base and J by 6 bases, with 14 bases between. This CDR3 comprises 15 residues. This CDR3 is CATSRVNTEEDTQYF. The DNA for the CDR3 is TGTGCCACCAGCAGAGTAAACACCGAGGAGGATACGCAGTATTTT.

This clone was seen more than once but under ten times. The V and J genes are TRBV30 and TRBJ2-3; TRBD1 or TRBD2 may be the D gene (5 bases each). Germline V gene data show CDR1 as GTSNPN and CDR2 as SVGIG (reference sequence). This CDR3 contains 15 residues. V was trimmed by 1 base and J by 2 bases, leaving 13 bases between them. CDR3 protein: CAWSAPGTLTDTQYF. In DNA, the CDR3 is TGTGCCTGGAGTGCACCCGGGACCCTCACAGATACGCAGTATTTT.

V is TRBV7-2 and J is TRBJ2-3; D is uncertain. Germline V gene sequence: CDR1 SGHTA, CDR2 FQGNSA. This CDR3 is 14 amino acids long. Between the trimmed V and J ends, which lost 0 bases and 4 bases, there was a span of 8 bases. CDR3 residues: CASSLALPADTQYF. CDR3 DNA: TGTGCCAGCAGCTTAGCGCTTCCGGCAGATACGCAGTATTTT.